These 13 T cell receptor beta chains came from one sample sequenced in a study of blood T cell repertoires in COVID-19. The method was immunoSEQ multiplex PCR; TCRdb's version includes in-frame clones alone and lacks a portion of them. This table holds some 300,000 clones, roughly 86% found once. The sequencing input was peripheral blood. Receptor source: a man aged 65-85 years with acute or convalescent COVID-19.

CDR3 amino acids: CASSQDGGGGYEQYF. The CDR3, as DNA: TGCGCCAGCAGCCAAGATGGGGGGGGAGGCTACGAGCAGTACTTC. J is TRBJ2-7 and V is TRBV4-1, with 7 bases aligning to TRBD2. There are 15 residues in the CDR3. CDR1 MGHRA and CDR2 YSYEKL come from the germline V gene. J gave up 3 bases and V 0 bases, and 5 bases lay outside the gene matches.

The gene calls are TRBV6-4 and TRBJ2-3, with 9 bases lining up with TRBD2. CDR1 and CDR2 (germline): MRHNA, SNTAGT. CDR3 size: 15 residues. The V segment lost 2 bases and the J segment 4 bases; nucleotides outside the gene matches: 4. CDR3 sequence: CASSDGSSGADTQYF. The CDR3 DNA sequence: TGTGCCAGCAGTGACGGGTCTAGCGGGGCAGATACGCAGTATTTT.

The chain combines TRBV4-3 with TRBJ2-1; 9 nucleotides agree with TRBD2. Per germline, CDR1 LGHNA and CDR2 YSLEER. The trim removed 0 bases at V and 6 bases at J, leaving 21 bases unmatched. This CDR3 spans 21 amino acids. For the CDR3, the DNA is TGCGCCAGCAGCCAAGATCCCCCGACTAGCGGCTACCTTAGGAGGCTCAATGAGCAGTTCTTC. Translating gives CASSQDPPTSGYLRRLNEQFF.

This sequence joins TRBV28 and TRBJ1-2, with D perhaps TRBD1 (6 bases). The V gene lost 4 bases and the J gene lost 3 bases, with 15 bases spanning the gap. The germline V gene encodes CDR1 MDHEN and CDR2 SYDVKM. The CDR3 is made up of 15 amino acids. The CDR3 DNA reads as TGTGCCAGCAGTTCGGTGGGGGCCAAACACTATGGCTACACCTTC. Amino acids: CASSSVGAKHYGYTF.

The CDR3 DNA follows: TGTGCCAGCAGCGTAGCCCTATCGGGCAGGGACTCCTACGAGCAGTACTTC. Its protein product is CASSVALSGRDSYEQYF. This chain joins TRBV9 and TRBJ2-7, with D possibly being TRBD1 (5 bases). The CDR3 has 17 amino acids. With 0 bases removed from V and 0 bases from J, the gap between germline ends came to 16 bases. Germline V gene lookup returns CDR1 SGDLS and CDR2 YYNGEE.

V is TRBV15 and J is TRBJ2-1; TRBD1 matches at 8 bases. Trimming at V came to 0 bases and at J to 0 bases, leaving 13 bases not matched to a gene. This CDR3 comprises 20 residues. Per germline, CDR1 LNHNV and CDR2 YYDKDF (reference sequence). In DNA, the CDR3 is TGTGCCACCAGCAGAGAGGCAACCCCGGACAGGGCTAGCTCCTACAATGAGCAGTTCTTC. It translates to CATSREATPDRASSYNEQFF.

The rearrangement links TRBV27 to TRBJ1-2; 12 positions match TRBD1. Germline CDR1 and CDR2: MNHEY and SMNVEV (reference sequence). The V segment lost 5 bases and the J segment 8 bases; nucleotides outside the gene matches: 6. This CDR3 comprises 14 residues. In DNA, the CDR3 is TGTGCCAGCAGTCGGGACAGGGGGCCGAACGGCTACACCTTC. Amino acid sequence: CASSRDRGPNGYTF.

The gene calls are TRBV28 and TRBJ2-3, with D possibly TRBD2 on 6 matching bases. The CDR3 consists of 12 residues. V dropped 2 bases and J dropped 9 bases, with 9 bases sitting between them. Per germline, CDR1 MDHEN and CDR2 SYDVKM. The CDR3 region has the DNA TGTGCCAGCAGTTTAGGGGGGTACACGCAGTATTTT. This sequence encodes CASSLGGYTQYF.

This chain connects TRBV11-3 to TRBJ2-7, with TRBD2 identical over 13 bases. The CDR3 spans 16 residues. Unmatched junction bases numbered 7, after V lost 3 bases and J lost 5 bases. Germline CDR1 SGHNT, CDR2 YENEEA. The DNA for the CDR3 is TGTGCCAGCAGCTTCTCTGGGACTAGCGGGGTACACGAGCAGTACTTC. It encodes CASSFSGTSGVHEQYF.

This clone came up once. The CDR3 DNA sequence: TGTGCCAGCAGTTACTCAGGGGTGGGAGATACGCAGTATTTT. It codes for CASSYSGVGDTQYF. The chain couples TRBV6-2 or TRBV6-3 to TRBJ2-3; perhaps TRBD1 as D (5 bases). Germline CDR1 and CDR2: MNHEY and SVGEGT. V shed 0 bases and J shed 5 bases, with 9 bases lying between them. The CDR3 spans 14 residues.

The chain couples TRBV7-2 to TRBJ2-5; D might be TRBD2 (5 bases). CDR3 length: 14 amino acids. In germline, CDR1 is SGHTA, CDR2 FQGNSA. Trimming removed 2 bases from V and 5 bases from J, with 12 bases in between. The CDR3 DNA is TGTGCCAGCAGCTTATTGGCGGGTGTGGAGACCCAGTACTTC. This sequence encodes CASSLLAGVETQYF.

The chain couples TRBV6-2 or TRBV6-3 to TRBJ1-5; possibly TRBD1 for D (6 bases). This CDR3 is 14 amino acids long. V lost 6 bases and J 5 bases, leaving 14 bases between the germline ends. Per germline, CDR1 MNHEY and CDR2 SVGEGT. The CDR3 DNA reads as TGTGCCAGCAGCCCCCGGACAGACCATCAGCCCCAGCATTTT. Translated: CASSPRTDHQPQHF.

The chain recombines TRBV18 with TRBJ2-4, with a weak D call TRBD1 (6 bases). V was clipped by 3 bases and J by 5 bases, with 14 bases between them. The germline CDR1 and CDR2 sequences are KGHSH and LQKENI. The CDR3 contains 15 residues. CDR3 loop: CASSPVTGKQNIQYF. For the CDR3, the DNA is TGTGCCAGCTCACCGGTAACAGGGAAACAAAACATTCAGTACTTC.